This TCR beta chain was profiled in a study of blood T cell repertoires in COVID-19. Whole-study context: Material from acute and convalescent COVID-19 was sourced from the United States, Italy and Spain.

Clones were sequenced by immunoSEQ multiplex PCR, and TCRdb holds only the in-frame ones, with some missing. The sample lists some 150,000 clones, roughly 84% occurring once. This CDR3 is built from 16 residues. Germline CDR1 and CDR2: MNHNY and SVGAGI (reference sequence). V lost 6 bases to trimming and J lost 3 bases; unmatched junction nucleotides: 11. Sequenced material: peripheral blood. The chain links TRBV6-6 to TRBJ1-1, with 9 bases matching TRBD1. This receptor was obtained from a man aged 65-85 years with acute or convalescent COVID-19. CDR3 DNA: TGTGCCAGCAGCGCCAGACCCCGGGACAGGGACACTGAAGCTTTCTTT. The encoded protein is CASSARPRDRDTEAFF.